The text below deals with one T cell receptor beta chain. Some clones are missing from TCRdb's copy, which holds only in-frame ones; the method was immunoSEQ multiplex PCR. This sample carries 130,000 or so clones, around four fifths of them seen once, and the ten largest clones take over 15%. CDR3 length: 14 amino acids. Per the germline V gene, CDR1 is SGHDN and CDR2 is FVKESK. Trimming took off 3 bases at V and 6 bases at J, with 15 bases between the two ends. This entry is derived from a study of blood T cell repertoires in COVID-19. Study information: Acute and convalescent COVID-19 samples came from the United States, Italy and Spain. The analysed material was cDNA or gDNA that came from T cells, B-cell-depleted T cells, or PBMCs.

Enrolled through a virtual design, the participants were between roughly 18 and 90 years of age and came from 24 US areas. Donors were grouped by their self-reported clinical history. The clonotype originates from a man aged 30 to 39 who had recovered from COVID-19. The chain uses TRBV14 and TRBJ2-7; a possible D gene is TRBD1 (6 bases). The source material was PBMCs or T cells enriched from blood (not recorded which). CDR3 loop: CASSHLTTGIEQYF. In nucleotides, the CDR3 is TGTGCCAGCAGCCATCTTACTACAGGGATCGAGCAGTACTTC. Looking up the rest from reference TRBV14 and TRBJ2-7 gives the full variable domain: EAGVTQFPSHSVIEKGQTVTLRCDPISGHDNLYWYRRVMGKEIKFLLHFVKESKQDESGMPNNRFLAERTGGTYSTLKVQPAELEDSGVYFCASSHLTTGIEQYFGPGTRLTVT.